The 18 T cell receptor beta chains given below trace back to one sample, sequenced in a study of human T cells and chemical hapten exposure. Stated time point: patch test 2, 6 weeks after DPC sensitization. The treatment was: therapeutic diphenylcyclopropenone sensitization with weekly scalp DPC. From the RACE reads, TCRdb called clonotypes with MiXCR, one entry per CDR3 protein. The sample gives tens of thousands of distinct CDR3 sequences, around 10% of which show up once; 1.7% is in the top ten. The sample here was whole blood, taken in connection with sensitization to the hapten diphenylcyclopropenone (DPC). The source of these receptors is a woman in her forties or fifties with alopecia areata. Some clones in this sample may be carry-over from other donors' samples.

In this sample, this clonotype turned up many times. For the CDR3, the DNA is TGCAGCGGCAACGGGGCAGACCAAGAGACCCAGTACTTC. It encodes CSGNGADQETQYF. This chain connects TRBV29-1 to TRBJ2-5; D possibly uses TRBD1 or TRBD2 (5 bases each). CDR3 size: 13 residues. Germline loops: CDR1 SQVTM, CDR2 ANQGSEA. V was shortened by 7 bases and J by 0 bases, with 12 bases between the two germline ends.

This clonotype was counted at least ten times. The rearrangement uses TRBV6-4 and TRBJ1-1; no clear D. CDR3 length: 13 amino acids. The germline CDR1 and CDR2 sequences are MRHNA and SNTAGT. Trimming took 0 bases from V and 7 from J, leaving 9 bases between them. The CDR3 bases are TGTGCCAGCAGTGACTCGATACGCCGTGAAGCTTTCTTT. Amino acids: CASSDSIRREAFF.

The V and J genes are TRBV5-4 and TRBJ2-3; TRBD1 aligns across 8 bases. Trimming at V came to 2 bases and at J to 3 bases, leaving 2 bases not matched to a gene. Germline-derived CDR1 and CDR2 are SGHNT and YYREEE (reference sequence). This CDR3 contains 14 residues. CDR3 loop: CASSFRQGTDTQYF. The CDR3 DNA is TGTGCCAGCAGCTTCCGACAGGGGACAGATACGCAGTATTTT.

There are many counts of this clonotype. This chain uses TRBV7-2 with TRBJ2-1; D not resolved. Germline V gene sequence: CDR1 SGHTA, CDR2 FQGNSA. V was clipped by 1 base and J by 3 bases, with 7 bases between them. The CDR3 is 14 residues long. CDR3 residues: CASSLDGGYNEQFF. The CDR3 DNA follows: TGTGCCAGCAGCTTAGATGGCGGCTACAATGAGCAGTTCTTC.

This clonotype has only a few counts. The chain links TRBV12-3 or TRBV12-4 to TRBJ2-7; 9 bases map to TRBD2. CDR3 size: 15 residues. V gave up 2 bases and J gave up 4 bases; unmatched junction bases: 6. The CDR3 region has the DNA TGTGCCAGCAGTTTATATATAGCGGGGGAGTACGAGCAGTACTTC. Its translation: CASSLYIAGEYEQYF.

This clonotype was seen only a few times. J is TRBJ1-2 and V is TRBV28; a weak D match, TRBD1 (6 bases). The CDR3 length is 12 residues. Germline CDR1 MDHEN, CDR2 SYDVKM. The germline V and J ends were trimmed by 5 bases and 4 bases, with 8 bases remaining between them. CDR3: CASSTGIYGYTF. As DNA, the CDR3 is TGTGCCAGCAGTACAGGGATCTATGGCTACACCTTC.

CDR3 DNA: TGCGCCAGCAGCTTGGGACGGGGCCTAAATGAAAAACTGTTTTTT. It yields the protein CASSLGRGLNEKLFF. V gene TRBV5-1 combines with J gene TRBJ1-4; TRBD1 might be the D (5 bases). Per germline, CDR1 SGHRS and CDR2 YFSETQ. The ends were cut back, 0 bases at V and 5 bases at J, with 11 bases in the middle. CDR3 length equals 15 residues.

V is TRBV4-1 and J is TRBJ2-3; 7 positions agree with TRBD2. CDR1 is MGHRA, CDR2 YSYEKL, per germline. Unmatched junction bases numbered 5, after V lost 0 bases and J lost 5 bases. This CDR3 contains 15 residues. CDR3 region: CASSQDGRGGDTQYF. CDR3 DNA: TGCGCCAGCAGCCAAGATGGGAGGGGAGGAGATACGCAGTATTTT.

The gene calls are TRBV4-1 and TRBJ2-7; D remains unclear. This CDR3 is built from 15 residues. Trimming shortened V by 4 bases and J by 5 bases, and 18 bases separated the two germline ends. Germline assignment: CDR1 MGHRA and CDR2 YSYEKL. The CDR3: CASSRLLLRENEQYF. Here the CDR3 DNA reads TGCGCCAGCAGCCGTCTACTACTTAGAGAGAACGAGCAGTACTTC.

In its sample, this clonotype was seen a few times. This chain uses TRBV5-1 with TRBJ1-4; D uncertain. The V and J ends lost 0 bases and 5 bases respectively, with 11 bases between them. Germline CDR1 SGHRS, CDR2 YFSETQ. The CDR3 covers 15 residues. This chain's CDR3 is CASSLVGGRNEKLFF. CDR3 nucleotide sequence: TGCGCCAGCAGCTTGGTTGGCGGGCGCAATGAAAAACTGTTTTTT. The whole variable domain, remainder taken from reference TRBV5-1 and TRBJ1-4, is KAGVTQTPRYLIKTRGQQVTLSCSPISGHRSVSWYQQTPGQGLQFLFEYFSETQRNKGNFPGRFSGRQFSNSRSEMNVSTLELGDSALYLCASSLVGGRNEKLFFGSGTQLSVL.

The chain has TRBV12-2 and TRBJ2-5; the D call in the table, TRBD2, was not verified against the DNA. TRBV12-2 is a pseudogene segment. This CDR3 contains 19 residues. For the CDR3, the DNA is TGTGCAAGTCGCTTAGAGGAACTAGCGAATATTTCGTACCAAGAGACCCAGTACTTC. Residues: CASRLEELANISYQETQYF.

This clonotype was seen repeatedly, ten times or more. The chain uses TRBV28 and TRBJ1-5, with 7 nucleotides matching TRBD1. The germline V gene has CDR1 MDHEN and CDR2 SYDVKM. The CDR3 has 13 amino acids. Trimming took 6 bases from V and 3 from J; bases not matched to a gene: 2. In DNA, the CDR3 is TGTGCCAGCAGGGGACAGATCAATCAGCCCCAGCATTTT. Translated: CASRGQINQPQHF.

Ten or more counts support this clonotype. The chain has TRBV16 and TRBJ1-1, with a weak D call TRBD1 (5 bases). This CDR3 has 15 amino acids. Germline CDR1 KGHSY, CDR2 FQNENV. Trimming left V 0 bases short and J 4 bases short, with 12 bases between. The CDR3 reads CASSQSSRGGTEAFF. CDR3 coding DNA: TGTGCCAGCAGCCAATCTTCTAGGGGAGGCACTGAAGCTTTCTTT.

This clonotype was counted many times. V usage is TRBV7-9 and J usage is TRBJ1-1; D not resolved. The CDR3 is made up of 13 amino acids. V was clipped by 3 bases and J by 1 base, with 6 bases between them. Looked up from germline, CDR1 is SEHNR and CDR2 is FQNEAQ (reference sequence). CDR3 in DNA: TGTGCCAGCAGCTTGTCGGGGAACACTGAAGCTTTCTTT. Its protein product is CASSLSGNTEAFF.

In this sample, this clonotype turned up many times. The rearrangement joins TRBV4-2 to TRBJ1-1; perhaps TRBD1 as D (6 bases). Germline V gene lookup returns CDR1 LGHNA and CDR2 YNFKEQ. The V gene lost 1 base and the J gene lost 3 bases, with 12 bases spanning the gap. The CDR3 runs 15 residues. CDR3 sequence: CASSQVGGGHTEAFF. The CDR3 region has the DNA TGTGCCAGCAGCCAAGTAGGGGGTGGGCACACTGAAGCTTTCTTT.

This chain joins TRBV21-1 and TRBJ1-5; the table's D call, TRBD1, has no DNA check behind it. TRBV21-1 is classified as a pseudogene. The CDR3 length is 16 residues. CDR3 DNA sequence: TGTGCCAGCAGCTATCGACGGGCGTCCTGCAATCAGCCCCAGCATTTT. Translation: CASSYRRASCNQPQHF.

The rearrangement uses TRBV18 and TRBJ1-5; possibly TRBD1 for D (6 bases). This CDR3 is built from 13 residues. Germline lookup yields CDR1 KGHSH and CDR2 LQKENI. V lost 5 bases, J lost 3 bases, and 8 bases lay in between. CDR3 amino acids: CASSRQDNQPQHF. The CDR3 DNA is TGTGCCAGCTCAAGACAGGACAATCAGCCCCAGCATTTT.

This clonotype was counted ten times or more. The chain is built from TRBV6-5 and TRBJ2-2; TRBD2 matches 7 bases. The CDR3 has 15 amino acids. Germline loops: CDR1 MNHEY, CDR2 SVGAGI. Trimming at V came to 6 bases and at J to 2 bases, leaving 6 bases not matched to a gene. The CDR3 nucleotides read TGTGCCAGCAGATCCGGGACTATTAACACCGGGGAGCTGTTTTTT. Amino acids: CASRSGTINTGELFF.